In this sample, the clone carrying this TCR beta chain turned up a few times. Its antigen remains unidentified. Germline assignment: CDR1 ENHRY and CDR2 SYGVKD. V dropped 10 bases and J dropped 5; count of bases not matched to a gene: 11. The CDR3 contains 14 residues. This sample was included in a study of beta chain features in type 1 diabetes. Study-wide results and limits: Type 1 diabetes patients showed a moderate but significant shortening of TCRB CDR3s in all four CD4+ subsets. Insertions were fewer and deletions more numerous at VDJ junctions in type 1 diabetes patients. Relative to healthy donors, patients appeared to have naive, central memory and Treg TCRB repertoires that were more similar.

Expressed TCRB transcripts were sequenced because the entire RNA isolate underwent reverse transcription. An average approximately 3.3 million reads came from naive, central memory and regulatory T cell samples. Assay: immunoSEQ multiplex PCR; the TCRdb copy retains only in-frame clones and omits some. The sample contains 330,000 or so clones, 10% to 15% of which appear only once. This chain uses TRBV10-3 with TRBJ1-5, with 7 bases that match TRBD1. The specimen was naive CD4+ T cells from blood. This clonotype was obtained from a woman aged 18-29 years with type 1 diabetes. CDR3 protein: CATSRGGTDQPQHF. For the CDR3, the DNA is TGTGCCACCTCGAGAGGGGGCACGGATCAGCCCCAGCATTTT.